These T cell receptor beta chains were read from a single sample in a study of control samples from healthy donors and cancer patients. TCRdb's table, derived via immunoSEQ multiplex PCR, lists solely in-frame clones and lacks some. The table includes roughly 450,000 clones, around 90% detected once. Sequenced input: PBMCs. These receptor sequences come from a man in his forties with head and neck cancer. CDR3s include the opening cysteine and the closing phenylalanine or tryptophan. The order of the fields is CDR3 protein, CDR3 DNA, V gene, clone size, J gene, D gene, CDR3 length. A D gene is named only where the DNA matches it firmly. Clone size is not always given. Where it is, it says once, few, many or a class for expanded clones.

CDR3 protein: CASMAQGREKLFF
CDR3 DNA: TGTGCCAGCATGGCGCAGGGCCGTGAAAAACTGTTTTTT
V gene: TRBV28
clone size: .
J gene: TRBJ1-4
D gene: .
CDR3 length: 13

CDR3 protein: CSAWAGRTVGFGYTF
CDR3 DNA: TGCAGCGCTTGGGCGGGGCGGACAGTAGGTTTTGGCTACACCTTC
V gene: TRBV29-1
clone size: .
J gene: TRBJ1-2
D gene: .
CDR3 length: 15

CDR3 protein: CASSPGRHTDTQYF
CDR3 DNA: TGTGCCAGCAGCCCGGGACGACACACAGATACGCAGTATTTT
V gene: TRBV3-1/TRBV3-2
clone size: .
J gene: TRBJ2-3
D gene: .
CDR3 length: 14

CDR3 protein: CASSPRTSMHNEQFF
CDR3 DNA: TGTGCCAGCAGTCCCAGGACTTCTATGCACAATGAGCAGTTCTTC
V gene: TRBV28
clone size: once
J gene: TRBJ2-1
D gene: .
CDR3 length: 15

CDR3 protein: CASSYRGPNSPLHF
CDR3 DNA: TGTGCCAGCAGCTACAGGGGCCCAAATTCACCCCTCCACTTT
V gene: TRBV27
clone size: once
J gene: TRBJ1-6
D gene: TRBD1
CDR3 length: 14

CDR3 protein: CSAGRYEQYF
CDR3 DNA: TGCAGTGCCGGGCGCTACGAGCAGTACTTC
V gene: TRBV20-1
clone size: .
J gene: TRBJ2-7
D gene: .
CDR3 length: 10

CDR3 protein: CASRQGVGDSPLHF
CDR3 DNA: TGTGCCAGTAGACAGGGGGTCGGGGATTCACCCCTCCACTTT
V gene: TRBV19
clone size: few
J gene: TRBJ1-6
D gene: TRBD1
CDR3 length: 14

CDR3 protein: CASSGASGRAVSEQYF
CDR3 DNA: TGTGCCAGTAGTGGGGCCAGCGGGAGGGCCGTCTCCGAGCAGTACTTC
V gene: TRBV19
clone size: .
J gene: TRBJ2-7
D gene: TRBD2
CDR3 length: 16

CDR3 protein: CASSPRQLNQPQHF
CDR3 DNA: TGTGCCAGCAGTCCTCGACAACTCAATCAGCCCCAGCATTTT
V gene: TRBV27
clone size: .
J gene: TRBJ1-5
D gene: .
CDR3 length: 14

CDR3 protein: CSASRRSDQPQHF
CDR3 DNA: TGCAGTGCTAGTCGCAGGTCTGATCAGCCCCAGCATTTT
V gene: TRBV20-1
clone size: .
J gene: TRBJ1-5
D gene: .
CDR3 length: 13

CDR3 protein: CASSSRWGIADPTYEQYF
CDR3 DNA: TGTGCCAGCAGCTCCCGTTGGGGGATAGCGGATCCCACCTACGAGCAGTACTTC
V gene: TRBV5-4
clone size: .
J gene: TRBJ2-7
D gene: .
CDR3 length: 18

CDR3 protein: CASSQEWPEGYGYTF
CDR3 DNA: TGCGCCAGCAGCCAAGAATGGCCTGAGGGCTATGGCTACACCTTC
V gene: TRBV4-3
clone size: .
J gene: TRBJ1-2
D gene: .
CDR3 length: 15

CDR3 protein: CASSPGAYSNQPQHF
CDR3 DNA: TGTGCCAGCAGTCCAGGGGCTTATAGCAATCAGCCCCAGCATTTT
V gene: TRBV6-5
clone size: .
J gene: TRBJ1-5
D gene: .
CDR3 length: 15

CDR3 protein: CASLVGKQHTDTQYF
CDR3 DNA: TGTGCCAGCTTGGTTGGCAAACAACACACAGATACGCAGTATTTT
V gene: TRBV6-5
clone size: few
J gene: TRBJ2-3
D gene: .
CDR3 length: 15

CDR3 protein: CAWSAGGQGAEKLFF
CDR3 DNA: TGTGCCTGGAGTGCCGGGGGACAGGGGGCTGAAAAACTGTTTTTT
V gene: TRBV30
clone size: .
J gene: TRBJ1-4
D gene: TRBD1
CDR3 length: 15

CDR3 protein: CASSVGGRDGYTF
CDR3 DNA: TGTGCCAGCAGCGTAGGGGGCAGGGATGGCTACACCTTC
V gene: TRBV9
clone size: .
J gene: TRBJ1-2
D gene: .
CDR3 length: 13

CDR3 protein: CASRASTDTQYF
CDR3 DNA: TGTGCCAGCAGGGCAAGCACAGATACGCAGTATTTT
V gene: TRBV6-5
clone size: .
J gene: TRBJ2-3
D gene: .
CDR3 length: 12

CDR3 protein: CASSFKQGYGYTF
CDR3 DNA: TGTGCCAGTAGTTTCAAACAGGGGTATGGCTACACCTTC
V gene: TRBV19
clone size: .
J gene: TRBJ1-2
D gene: TRBD1
CDR3 length: 13

CDR3 protein: CATSREARPWGNEQFF
CDR3 DNA: TGTGCCACCAGCAGAGAAGCCCGACCCTGGGGCAATGAGCAGTTCTTC
V gene: TRBV15
clone size: once
J gene: TRBJ2-1
D gene: .
CDR3 length: 16

CDR3 protein: CASSGGDRSLYEQYF
CDR3 DNA: TGTGCCAGCAGCGGGGGGGACAGGTCCCTCTACGAGCAGTACTTC
V gene: TRBV27
clone size: .
J gene: TRBJ2-7
D gene: .
CDR3 length: 15

CDR3 protein: CASSYDRRTYEQYF
CDR3 DNA: TGTGCCAGCAGTTACGACAGGCGGACATACGAGCAGTACTTC
V gene: TRBV5-6
clone size: .
J gene: TRBJ2-7
D gene: .
CDR3 length: 14

CDR3 protein: CASSLLLQSNQPQHF
CDR3 DNA: TGTGCCAGCAGTTTATTACTACAGAGCAATCAGCCCCAGCATTTT
V gene: TRBV28
clone size: .
J gene: TRBJ1-5
D gene: .
CDR3 length: 15

CDR3 protein: CASSRHQAFF
CDR3 DNA: TGTGCCAGCAGCCGACACCAAGCTTTCTTT
V gene: TRBV12-3/TRBV12-4
clone size: .
J gene: TRBJ1-1
D gene: .
CDR3 length: 10

CDR3 protein: CASSYPTDWTGLSSYNEQFF
CDR3 DNA: TGTGCCAGCAGTTACCCGACAGATTGGACCGGCCTTAGCTCCTACAATGAGCAGTTCTTC
V gene: TRBV6-2/TRBV6-3
clone size: .
J gene: TRBJ2-1
D gene: .
CDR3 length: 20

CDR3 protein: CASSLDGDPFF
CDR3 DNA: TGTGCCAGCAGTTTGGACGGAGACCCGTTTTTT
V gene: TRBV28
clone size: .
J gene: TRBJ1-4
D gene: .
CDR3 length: 11

CDR3 protein: CATRWTANYGYTF
CDR3 DNA: TGTGCCACCAGATGGACCGCTAACTATGGCTACACCTTC
V gene: TRBV24-1
clone size: .
J gene: TRBJ1-2
D gene: .
CDR3 length: 13

CDR3 protein: CASRDRGLPGYTF
CDR3 DNA: TGTGCCAGCAGGGACAGGGGGCTCCCTGGCTACACCTTC
V gene: TRBV28
clone size: .
J gene: TRBJ1-2
D gene: TRBD1
CDR3 length: 13

CDR3 protein: CASRMPYNEQFF
CDR3 DNA: TGTGCCAGCAGAATGCCCTACAATGAGCAGTTCTTC
V gene: TRBV12-3/TRBV12-4
clone size: .
J gene: TRBJ2-1
D gene: .
CDR3 length: 12

CDR3 protein: CSVTTGTGIGNEQFF
CDR3 DNA: TGCAGCGTAACCACCGGGACAGGGATTGGGAATGAGCAGTTCTTC
V gene: TRBV29-1
clone size: .
J gene: TRBJ2-1
D gene: TRBD1
CDR3 length: 15

CDR3 protein: CAISEGQEGYTF
CDR3 DNA: TGTGCCATCAGTGAGGGACAAGAAGGCTACACCTTC
V gene: TRBV10-3
clone size: .
J gene: TRBJ1-2
D gene: .
CDR3 length: 12

CDR3 protein: CASSLTGVNTEAFF
CDR3 DNA: TGTGCCAGCAGCTTGACAGGGGTGAACACTGAAGCTTTCTTT
V gene: TRBV7-2
clone size: .
J gene: TRBJ1-1
D gene: TRBD1
CDR3 length: 14

CDR3 protein: CASSGTANTEAFF
CDR3 DNA: TGTGCCAGCAGCGGCACAGCGAACACTGAAGCTTTCTTT
V gene: TRBV2
clone size: once
J gene: TRBJ1-1
D gene: .
CDR3 length: 13

CDR3 protein: CATSDVRDLNTGELFF
CDR3 DNA: TGTGCCACCAGTGATGTCCGGGACCTGAACACCGGGGAGCTGTTTTTT
V gene: TRBV24-1
clone size: .
J gene: TRBJ2-2
D gene: .
CDR3 length: 16

CDR3 protein: CASSVRSEGLISNQPQHF
CDR3 DNA: TGTGCCAGCAGCGTACGGTCTGAAGGTCTCATTAGCAATCAGCCCCAGCATTTT
V gene: TRBV9
clone size: .
J gene: TRBJ1-5
D gene: .
CDR3 length: 18

CDR3 protein: CAWGGRWGLGELFF
CDR3 DNA: TGTGCCTGGGGTGGGCGGTGGGGGCTGGGGGAGCTGTTTTTT
V gene: TRBV19
clone size: once
J gene: TRBJ2-2
D gene: .
CDR3 length: 14

CDR3 protein: CASSDGPGQGVIETQYF
CDR3 DNA: TGTGCCAGCAGCGATGGACCGGGACAGGGGGTCATTGAGACCCAGTACTTC
V gene: TRBV9
clone size: once
J gene: TRBJ2-5
D gene: TRBD1
CDR3 length: 17

CDR3 protein: CASSRGNEQFF
CDR3 DNA: TGTGCCAGCAGTAGGGGGAATGAGCAGTTCTTC
V gene: TRBV12-3/TRBV12-4
clone size: .
J gene: TRBJ2-1
D gene: .
CDR3 length: 11

CDR3 protein: CASSVGFQGQPQHF
CDR3 DNA: TGTGCCAGCAGTGTCGGGTTTCAGGGTCAGCCCCAGCATTTT
V gene: TRBV2
clone size: .
J gene: TRBJ1-5
D gene: .
CDR3 length: 14

CDR3 protein: CATSRGGTQNNEQFF
CDR3 DNA: TGTGCCACCAGCAGAGGCGGCACACAGAACAATGAGCAGTTCTTC
V gene: TRBV15
clone size: .
J gene: TRBJ2-1
D gene: .
CDR3 length: 15

CDR3 protein: CASSLSGLRVNTEAFF
CDR3 DNA: TGTGCCAGCAGCTTGTCAGGGCTTCGAGTGAACACTGAAGCTTTCTTT
V gene: TRBV5-6
clone size: .
J gene: TRBJ1-1
D gene: .
CDR3 length: 16

CDR3 protein: CASKGQTNTEAFF
CDR3 DNA: TGTGCCAGTAAAGGGCAGACGAACACTGAAGCTTTCTTT
V gene: TRBV19
clone size: .
J gene: TRBJ1-1
D gene: .
CDR3 length: 13